The TCR beta chain described here comes from a study of T cell responses to AZD1222 COVID-19 vaccine. Generated by immunoSEQ multiplex PCR, the TCRdb table keeps only in-frame clones and is missing some. This sample has more than 95,000 clones, with 88% found just once. With regard to this clone: The antigen is undetermined.

J was trimmed by 2 bases and V by 2 bases; bases with no gene match: 15. This CDR3 spans 20 amino acids. Looked up from germline, CDR1 is SGHTS and CDR2 is YDEGEE. Broader study findings: Regions 160-218 and 743-854 dominated among vaccine-associated CD4 TCRs spanning spike. Increases in Spike-specific TCR breadth and depth were seen after two AZD1222 doses. Donors skewed white British and female; clonal diversity was possibly underestimated. Regions left unmutated in variants are reportedly the target of nearly half of spike-specific TCRs.

The source of this sequence is an adult in good health. The sequences come from peripheral blood, collected on day 0 of AZD1222 vaccination. The rearrangement links TRBV5-8 to TRBJ2-5, with 13 bases that match TRBD2. CDR3 coding DNA: TGTGCCAGCAGCTTAGGCAGACTAGCGGGGGGCTGGGTAACACAAGAGACCCAGTACTTC. It encodes CASSLGRLAGGWVTQETQYF.